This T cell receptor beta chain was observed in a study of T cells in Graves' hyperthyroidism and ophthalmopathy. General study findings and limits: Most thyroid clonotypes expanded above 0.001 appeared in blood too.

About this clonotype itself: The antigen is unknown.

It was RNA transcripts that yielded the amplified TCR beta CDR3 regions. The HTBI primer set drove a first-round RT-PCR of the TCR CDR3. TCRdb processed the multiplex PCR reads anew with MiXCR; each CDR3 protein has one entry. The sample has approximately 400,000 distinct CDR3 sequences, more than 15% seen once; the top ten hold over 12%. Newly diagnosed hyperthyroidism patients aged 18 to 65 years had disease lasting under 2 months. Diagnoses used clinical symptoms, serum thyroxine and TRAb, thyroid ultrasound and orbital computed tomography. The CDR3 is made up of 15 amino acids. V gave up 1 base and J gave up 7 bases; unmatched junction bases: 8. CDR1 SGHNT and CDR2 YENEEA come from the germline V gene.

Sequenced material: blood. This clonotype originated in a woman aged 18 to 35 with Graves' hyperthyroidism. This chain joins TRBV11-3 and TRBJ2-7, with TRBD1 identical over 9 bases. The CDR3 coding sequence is TGTGCCAGCAGCTTAGGGGACAGGGATATCGAGGAGCAGTACTTC. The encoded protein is CASSLGDRDIEEQYF.